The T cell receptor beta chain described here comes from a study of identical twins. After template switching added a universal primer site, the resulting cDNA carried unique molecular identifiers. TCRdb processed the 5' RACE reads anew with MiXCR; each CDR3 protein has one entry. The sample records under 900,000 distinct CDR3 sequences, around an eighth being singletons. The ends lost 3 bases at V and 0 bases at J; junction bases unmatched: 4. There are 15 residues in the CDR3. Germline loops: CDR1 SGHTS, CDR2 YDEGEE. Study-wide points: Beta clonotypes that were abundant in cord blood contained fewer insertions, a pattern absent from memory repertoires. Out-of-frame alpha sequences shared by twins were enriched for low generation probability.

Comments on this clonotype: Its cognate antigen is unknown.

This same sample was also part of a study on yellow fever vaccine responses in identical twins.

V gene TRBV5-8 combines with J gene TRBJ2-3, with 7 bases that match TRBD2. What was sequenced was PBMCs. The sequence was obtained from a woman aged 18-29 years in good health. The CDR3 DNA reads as TGTGCCAGCAGCTCATGGGGGGGAAGCACAGATACGCAGTATTTT. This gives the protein CASSSWGGSTDTQYF.